This T cell receptor beta chain originates from a study of glioma-infiltrating T cells after dendritic cell vaccination. For the study at large: Dendritic cell vaccination trial patients had either newly diagnosed or recurrent glioblastoma.

The primer mix had 60 V beta and 13 J beta primers. Profiled with immunoSEQ multiplex PCR; TCRdb holds only in-frame clones, not every one. The sample has around 10,000 clones, more than 75% seen once. Time point reported: after dendritic cell vaccination, including at tumor progression/relapse. Selection required adequate fresh-frozen tumor tissue plus more than two years' survival data. The material was blood, obtained after dendritic cell vaccination. This receptor was identified in a human donor with glioblastoma.

The CDR3 nucleotides are TGCGCCAGCAGGACTAGCGGCAGACGGGAAGATACGCAGTATTTT. It yields the protein CASRTSGRREDTQYF. The chain employs TRBV5-1 and TRBJ2-3, with 9 bases that match TRBD2. This CDR3 is built from 15 residues. Per the germline V gene, CDR1 is SGHRS and CDR2 is YFSETQ. V was pared by 5 bases and J by 5 bases, with 9 bases of the junction left unmatched.